The clone carrying this TCR beta chain was seen ten or more times. What it recognizes is unknown. RNA transcripts gave rise to amplified TCR beta CDR3 regions. Carried out on the TCR CDR3, a first-round RT-PCR used the HTBI primer set. TCRdb itself ran the multiplex PCR reads through MiXCR, one entry per CDR3 protein. The data hold 530,000 or so distinct CDR3 sequences, with roughly 24% observed a single time. PBMCs were derived from approximately 10 ml fresh peripheral blood. Germline loops: CDR1 MNHEY, CDR2 SVGAGI. The CDR3 totals 16 residues. V lost 4 bases to trimming and J lost 3 bases; unmatched junction nucleotides: 10. The sample comes from a study of T cells in Graves' hyperthyroidism and ophthalmopathy. Study-level results: Most clonotypes expanded in thyroid above 0.001 were likewise present in blood.

This TCR was recovered from a woman in her 30s with Graves' ophthalmopathy. Sequencing used blood. This sequence joins TRBV6-5 and TRBJ2-7, with TRBD1 identical over 9 bases. The CDR3 reads CASSSTSPGQGYEQYF. As DNA, the CDR3 is TGTGCCAGCAGTTCAACATCTCCGGGACAGGGCTACGAGCAGTACTTC.